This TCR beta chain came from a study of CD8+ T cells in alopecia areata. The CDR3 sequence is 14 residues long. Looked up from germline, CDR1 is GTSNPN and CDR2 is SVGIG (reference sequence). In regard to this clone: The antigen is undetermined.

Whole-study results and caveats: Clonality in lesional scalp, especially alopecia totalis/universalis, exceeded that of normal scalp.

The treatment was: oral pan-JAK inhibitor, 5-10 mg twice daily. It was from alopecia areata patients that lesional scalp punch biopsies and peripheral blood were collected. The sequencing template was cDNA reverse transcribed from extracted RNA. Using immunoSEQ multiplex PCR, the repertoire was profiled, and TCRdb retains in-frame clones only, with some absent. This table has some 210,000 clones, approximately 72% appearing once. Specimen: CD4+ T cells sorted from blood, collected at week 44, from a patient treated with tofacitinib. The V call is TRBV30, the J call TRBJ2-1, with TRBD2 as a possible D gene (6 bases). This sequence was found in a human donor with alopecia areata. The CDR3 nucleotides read TGTGGATGGGGACTTGCGGGCCCTCGCTATGAGCAGTTCTTC. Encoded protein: CGWGLAGPRYEQFF.